Described below is a single T cell receptor (beta chain) sequence and its context. Its target is unknown. This entry is derived from a study of monozygotic twins with inflammatory bowel disease. In germline, CDR1 is SQVTM, CDR2 ANQGSEA. CDR3 length equals 13 residues. Study-wide points: Clonotype sharing was lower in IBD patients than healthy twins, most markedly with disease activity. A reduction in TCRbeta diversity (inverse Simpson) was seen in IBD patients relative to healthy co-twins. Variability may have been added to patient repertoires by differing immunosuppressive treatments. A distinction between different T cell subtypes was not possible.

TCRdb re-analyzed the 5' RACE reads; it lists each CDR3 protein once, without DNA. The table for this sample gives more than 300,000 distinct CDR3 sequences. Input material: blood. This TCR was recovered from a human donor with ulcerative colitis or Crohn's disease, or a healthy co-twin of an affected twin (not recorded which). The gene calls are TRBV29-1 and TRBJ2-5; TCRdb calls TRBD2, which cannot be checked without DNA. CDR3: CSVDGLAEETQYF. Variable domain in full (rest from reference TRBV29-1 and TRBJ2-5): SAVISQKPSRDICQRGTSLTIQCQVDSQVTMMFWYRQQPGQSLTLIATANQGSEATYESGFVIDKFPISRPNLTFSTLTVSNMSPEDSSIYLCSVDGLAEETQYFGPGTRLLVL.